The entry below describes one T cell receptor (beta chain). The target of this receptor is not known. No clone much larger than this one lies a single base away; base qualities are absent. These data originate in a study of human T cells and chemical hapten exposure (dated by TCRdb to about 2021). About the study as a whole: Libraries were pooled for sequencing, and per-sample TCR yields varied mainly because of small differences in library volumes within the pool. For every blood RNA sample, sequencing covered both the TCR alpha and TCR beta chains. Peripheral blood TCR repertoire changes were tracked in vivo in alopecia patients during primary and secondary sensitization to the hapten diphenylcyclopropenone (DPC). Study-level results and caveats: Repeated subsampling changed both the strength of the expansion versus patch-test correlation and the threshold at which the correlation became significant. DPC sensitization did not change how many TCRs were above 1 in 1000 frequency, and no evidence was found of alterations in global repertoire structure.

Reading the label with the study, this specimen's time point is: healthy volunteer bleed at 2 weeks. Total RNA was extracted from unfractionated whole blood collected in Tempus Blood RNA tubes. As TCR sequencing controls, four or five healthy volunteers were used, with blood taken at day 0, 2 weeks and 6 weeks. The protocol used for the library was RACE. The sequencer listed for this sample is NextSeq 500. During library preparation, unique molecular identifiers were attached to individual cDNA molecules so that TCRs could be counted in a quantitative, reproducible way. The original pipeline was this. Samples had a median of around 92,000 TCRs, with a range from about 23,224 to 700,000. The Decombinator software suite was used to annotate V, J and CDR3 in the TCR reads. Every sample was subsampled to the same number of TCRs (28,000) for the PS versus PT1 abundance plots. TCRs were defined as expanded if absent before sensitization and observed at least eight times at the 2-week time point. Using fastp trimming at Q25 and MiXCR clonotype assembly, TCRdb reanalyzed the public sequencing data and kept in-frame beta chains. Merged by CDR3 protein, the rows form single entries marked with the most common genes and DNA. What appears here as the V and J calls and clone size reflects TCRdb's work, not the paper's. This sample lists about 50,000 distinct CDR3 sequences; roughly 4.5% were detected once. Of the sample, roughly 1.7% falls within the top ten clones.

Source material: whole blood. The TCR comes from a female donor in good health. Some clones in this sample may be carry-over from other donors' samples.

The CDR3 protein sequence reads: CASSLGQGSWKLFF. DNA sequence: TGTGCCAGCAGTTTAGGGCAGGGGAGTTGGAAACTGTTTTTT. Recombination linked TRBV28 to TRBJ1-4; the best D guess is TRBD1, with 6 bases matching. Relative to germline, V is 2 bases shorter and J is 11 bases shorter, with 15 bases between their ends. The CDR3 runs 14 amino acids, cysteine and phenylalanine included. The only DNA kept is the CDR3, 42 bases in frame from the first base. The CDR1 and CDR2 encoded by the germline V gene are MDHEN and SYDVKM. Here the CDR3 is joined to the reference TRBV28 and TRBJ1-4 genes, and the full variable domain is: DVKVTQSSRYLVKRTGEKVFLECVQDMDHENMFWYRQDPGLGLRLIYFSYDVKMKEKGDIPEGYSVSREKKERFSLILESASTNQTSMYLCASSLGQGSWKLFFGSGTQLSVL.